A single sample is the source of the 29 T cell receptor beta chains below, sequenced in a study of blood T cell repertoires in COVID-19. Data came from immunoSEQ multiplex PCR; TCRdb stores just in-frame clones and leaves some out. The sample consists of 150,000 to 200,000 clones, about 87% of them appearing once. The sequenced sample consisted of peripheral blood. The receptors originated from a woman in her 70s with COVID-19, enrolled during active disease.

The rearrangement uses TRBV27 and TRBJ1-1, with D maybe TRBD1 (6 bases). Per germline, CDR1 MNHEY and CDR2 SMNVEV (reference sequence). Trimming took 2 bases from V and 8 from J, leaving 12 bases between them. The CDR3 covers 13 residues. CDR3 protein: CASSLQGSLEAFF. The DNA for the CDR3 is TGTGCCAGCAGTTTACAGGGGAGTCTCGAAGCTTTCTTT.

The CDR3 protein is CASSPRGGNQPQHF. CDR3 nucleotide sequence: TGTGCCAGCAGCCCCCGGGGGGGCAATCAGCCCCAGCATTTT. The rearrangement joins TRBV6-5 to TRBJ1-5, with a tentative D call TRBD1 (5 bases). Germline V gene sequence: CDR1 MNHEY, CDR2 SVGAGI. The CDR3 sequence is 14 residues long. V dropped 6 bases and J dropped 2 bases, with 11 bases sitting between them.

This clone was detected once. The J gene is TRBJ2-5, the V gene TRBV10-3, with TRBD2 matching 10 bases. CDR3 length: 15 residues. With V trimmed by 2 bases and J by 1 base, 1 base remained unmatched. CDR1 is ENHRY and CDR2 is SYGVKD in the germline V gene. CDR3 in DNA: TGTGCCATCAGTGAGGGACTAGCGGTCCAAGAGACCCAGTACTTC. It specifies CAISEGLAVQETQYF.

The chain recombines TRBV11-2 with TRBJ2-1; no reliable D call. Trimming stripped 1 base from V and 2 bases from J, with 12 bases between. CDR1 SGHAT and CDR2 FQNNGV come from the germline V gene. This CDR3 comprises 16 residues. CDR3 DNA: TGTGCCAGCAGCTTAGGCGGTCATAGAGCCTACAATGAGCAGTTCTTC. This gives the protein CASSLGGHRAYNEQFF.

The V call is TRBV30, the J call TRBJ1-6; D not certain. Germline loops: CDR1 GTSNPN, CDR2 SVGIG (reference sequence). The CDR3 extends over 15 amino acids. Trimming shortened V by 4 bases and J by 6 bases, and 16 bases separated the two germline ends. The CDR3 nucleotides are TGTGCCTGGACTGTCGGTCTCTTTTCTAATTCACCCCTCCACTTT. Translating it yields CAWTVGLFSNSPLHF. Full variable domain (rest looked up from reference TRBV30 and TRBJ1-6): SQTIHQWPATLVQPVGSPLSLECTVEGTSNPNLYWYRQAAGRGLQLLFYSVGIGQISSEVPQNLSASRPQDRQFILSSKKLLLSDSGFYLCAWTVGLFSNSPLHFGNGTRLTVT.

The chain has TRBV10-3 and TRBJ1-3, with a weak D call TRBD1 (5 bases). V was trimmed by 7 bases and J by 3 bases, leaving 7 bases between them. From germline, CDR1 is ENHRY and CDR2 SYGVKD. This CDR3 has 12 amino acids. The CDR3 sequence: CAITRGGNTIYF. Written as DNA, the CDR3 is TGTGCCATCACTAGGGGTGGAAACACCATATATTTT.

The chain recombines TRBV18 with TRBJ2-3, with D perhaps TRBD1 (6 bases). Germline V gives CDR1 KGHSH, CDR2 LQKENI. This CDR3 is 13 amino acids long. V lost 5 bases and J lost 8, with 14 bases in between. Written as DNA, the CDR3 is TGTGCCAGCTCATCGACAGGTCCTGGTACGCAGTATTTT. It translates to CASSSTGPGTQYF.

CDR3 bases: TGTGCCAGCAGCGTGCGGGGGGGCGCACAAGAGACCCAGTACTTC. This translates into CASSVRGGAQETQYF. The rearrangement joins TRBV9 to TRBJ2-5; 9 bases map to TRBD2. This CDR3 contains 15 residues. The germline CDR1 and CDR2 sequences are SGDLS and YYNGEE. With 2 bases clipped from V and 2 bases from J, the junction kept 4 bases outside the gene matches. Using reference TRBV9 and TRBJ2-5 for the parts outside the CDR3, the full variable domain is DSGVTQTPKHLITATGQRVTLRCSPRSGDLSVYWYQQSLDQGLQFLIQYYNGEERAKGNILERFSAQQFPDLHSELNLSSLELGDSALYFCASSVRGGAQETQYFGPGTRLLVL.

The chain joins TRBV2 to TRBJ2-7, with D tentatively TRBD2 (7 bases). Germline V gives CDR1 SNHLY, CDR2 FYNNEI. This CDR3 is built from 15 residues. V was cut by 2 bases and J by 5 bases, with 16 bases left in between. The CDR3 DNA is TGTGCCAGCAGTGAAAGCTGGGGGGGGCGGGACGAGCAGTACTTC. Translated, it gives CASSESWGGRDEQYF.

The chain joins TRBV3-1 (or the pseudogene TRBV3-2) to TRBJ1-3, with 10 bases fitting TRBD1. In germline, CDR1 is LGHDT, CDR2 YNNKEL (reference sequence). The CDR3 loop spans 16 amino acids. The trim removed 3 bases at V and 4 bases at J, leaving 6 bases unmatched. CDR3 DNA sequence: TGTGCCAGCAGCCACGGGGGGACAGGGGTCGGAAACACCATATATTTT. It yields the protein CASSHGGTGVGNTIYF.

CDR3: CASTPPLRTGRYYEQYF. In DNA form, the CDR3 reads TGTGCCAGCACCCCCCCATTGCGAACAGGGCGTTACTACGAGCAGTACTTC. The rearrangement joins TRBV7-2 to TRBJ2-7; tentative D call: TRBD1 (6 bases). This CDR3 region has 17 residues. V lost 7 bases and J lost 3, with 25 bases in between. Germline CDR1 reads SGHTA; CDR2 reads FQGNSA.

The chain has TRBV18 and TRBJ2-2; possible D gene TRBD1, 6 bases. Looked up from germline, CDR1 is KGHSH and CDR2 is LQKENI. The V and J ends lost 2 bases and 0 bases respectively, with 10 bases between them. The CDR3 sequence is 16 residues long. CDR3 amino acids: CASSPSTGSNTGELFF. The CDR3 DNA reads TGTGCCAGCTCACCATCGACAGGATCGAACACCGGGGAGCTGTTTTTT.

The genes are TRBV11-2 and TRBJ2-3; 10 nucleotides line up with TRBD2. Germline values: CDR1 SGHAT, CDR2 FQNNGV. With V trimmed by 4 bases and J by 4 bases, 5 bases remained unmatched. This CDR3 has 15 amino acids. The DNA of the CDR3 is TGTGCCAGCAGCTACAGCAGCGGGGGGGCAGATACGCAGTATTTT. Translating gives CASSYSSGGADTQYF.

This clone appeared a single time. The gene calls are TRBV10-3 and TRBJ2-3; 7 bases align to TRBD2. Germline V lookup: CDR1 ENHRY, CDR2 SYGVKD. The CDR3 loop spans 15 amino acids. Trimming cost V 4 bases and J 2 bases; bases outside gene matches: 6. CDR3 DNA sequence: TGTGCCATCAGTGCCCCGGGGGGACTCACAGATACGCAGTATTTT. This translates into CAISAPGGLTDTQYF.

This chain links TRBV28 with TRBJ1-3; 10 bases align to TRBD1. Germline V lookup: CDR1 MDHEN, CDR2 SYDVKM. With 9 bases clipped from V and 3 bases from J, the junction kept 2 bases outside the gene matches. The CDR3 length is 13 residues. The CDR3 DNA is TGTGCCAGTGGACAGGGGGTTGGAAACACCATATATTTT. Translation gives CASGQGVGNTIYF. The full variable domain, with the rest looked up from reference TRBV28 and TRBJ1-3, is DVKVTQSSRYLVKRTGEKVFLECVQDMDHENMFWYRQDPGLGLRLIYFSYDVKMKEKGDIPEGYSVSREKKERFSLILESASTNQTSMYLCASGQGVGNTIYFGEGSWLTVV.

This chain links TRBV5-1 with TRBJ2-7; D not certain. V was shortened by 2 bases and J by 7 bases, with 7 bases between the two germline ends. Germline CDR1 reads SGHRS; CDR2 reads YFSETQ. This CDR3 comprises 11 residues. The CDR3 loop is CASSFLGEQYF. The CDR3 DNA is TGCGCCAGCAGCTTTCTAGGAGAGCAGTACTTC.

J is TRBJ2-5 and V is TRBV13; D is ambiguous. Germline V gene data show CDR1 as PRHDT and CDR2 as FYEKMQ (reference sequence). This CDR3 region has 11 residues. V gave up 5 bases and J gave up 3 bases, with 4 bases separating them. The CDR3 nucleotides are TGTGCCAGCAGCCGAGAAGAGACCCAGTACTTC. Its protein product is CASSREETQYF.

Of note for this clone: The sample holds other DNA sequences that translate to the same CDR3. The rearrangement joins TRBV2 to TRBJ1-1; 9 nucleotides align to TRBD1. Germline loops: CDR1 SNHLY, CDR2 FYNNEI. This CDR3 region has 13 residues. J gave up 5 bases and V 6 bases, and 4 bases lay outside the gene matches. The CDR3 protein is CASRGTGLTEAFF. CDR3 nucleotide sequence: TGTGCCAGCAGGGGGACAGGGCTAACTGAAGCTTTCTTT.

CDR3 region: CASSFSENTEAFF. For the CDR3, the DNA is TGCGCCAGCAGCTTTAGTGAGAACACTGAAGCTTTCTTT. J is TRBJ1-1 and V is TRBV5-1; no clear D. V lost 2 bases to trimming and J lost 1 base, with 6 bases between them. Germline V gives CDR1 SGHRS, CDR2 YFSETQ. The CDR3 totals 13 residues. Full variable domain (rest looked up from reference TRBV5-1 and TRBJ1-1): KAGVTQTPRYLIKTRGQQVTLSCSPISGHRSVSWYQQTPGQGLQFLFEYFSETQRNKGNFPGRFSGRQFSNSRSEMNVSTLELGDSALYLCASSFSENTEAFFGQGTRLTVV.

The chain combines TRBV5-1 with TRBJ1-2, with a tentative D call TRBD1 (6 bases). The CDR3 has 15 amino acids. The germline gives CDR1 SGHRS, CDR2 YFSETQ. Trimming left V 0 bases short and J 7 bases short, with 16 bases between. This CDR3 is CASSLENRAQSGYTF. For the CDR3, the DNA is TGCGCCAGCAGCTTGGAAAACAGGGCCCAAAGTGGCTACACCTTC.

V is TRBV5-4 and J is TRBJ1-2, with 8 positions matching TRBD1. The CDR3 has 15 amino acids. Germline CDR1 reads SGHNT; CDR2 reads YYREEE (reference sequence). V trimming: 1 base; J trimming: 4 bases; junction bases outside the gene matches: 6. The CDR3 DNA is TGTGCCAGCAGCTTGCTGCAGGGGGCGGGCTATGGCTACACCTTC. Translation gives CASSLLQGAGYGYTF.

This sequence joins TRBV6-5 and TRBJ1-1; possibly TRBD1 for D (5 bases). Trimming pared 6 bases from V and 11 bases from J, leaving 19 bases between. The CDR3 length is 13 residues. Germline V gene data show CDR1 as MNHEY and CDR2 as SVGAGI. In DNA, the CDR3 is TGTGCCAGCAGCAAGGACAACCCCCTTCCCGCTTTCTTT. This codes for CASSKDNPLPAFF.

The chain carries TRBV5-6 and TRBJ2-5, with TRBD1 identical over 8 bases. The V and J ends lost 4 bases and 5 bases, in that order; junction bases with no gene match: 7. CDR1 and CDR2 (germline): SGHDT, YYEEEE. The CDR3 has 14 amino acids. The CDR3: CASSDIRGRETQYF. The CDR3 DNA sequence: TGTGCCAGCAGCGACATCAGGGGGCGGGAGACCCAGTACTTC.

The rearrangement uses TRBV19 and TRBJ1-3, with 9 bases aligning to TRBD1. Per the germline V gene, CDR1 is LNHDA and CDR2 is SQIVND (reference sequence). Trimming at V came to 6 bases and at J to 3 bases, leaving 3 bases not matched to a gene. The CDR3 is made up of 14 amino acids. This chain's CDR3 is CASRDRGDGNTIYF. DNA of the CDR3: TGTGCCAGTAGGGACAGGGGAGATGGAAACACCATATATTTT.

The chain recombines TRBV6-5 with TRBJ1-3; D call uncertain. V shed 6 bases and J shed 0 bases, with 12 bases lying between them. The CDR3 runs 15 residues. Germline values: CDR1 MNHEY, CDR2 SVGAGI. CDR3 residues: CASRTTPLSGNTIYF. In DNA form, the CDR3 reads TGTGCCAGCAGGACGACACCGCTCTCTGGAAACACCATATATTTT.

A single count supports this clone. CDR3 nucleotide sequence: TGTGCCAGTAGGAACTTGAGCCTGGGCAATCAGCCCCAGCATTTT. This codes for CASRNLSLGNQPQHF. The chain recombines TRBV19 with TRBJ1-5; D uncertain. This CDR3 is 15 amino acids long. The germline V gene encodes CDR1 LNHDA and CDR2 SQIVND (reference sequence). Deletions cut 6 bases from V and 2 bases from J, with 14 bases between.

Comment on this clone: A read error may account for a junction end that differs from germline. The genes are TRBV20-1 and TRBJ2-7; tentatively, D is TRBD2 (6 bases). Looked up from germline, CDR1 is DFQATT and CDR2 is SNEGSKA (reference sequence). The CDR3 has 11 amino acids. The CDR3 loop is CSARDPTSQHF. In DNA form, the CDR3 reads TGCAGTGCTAGAGATCCCACTAGCCAACATTTC.

This chain links TRBV2 with TRBJ2-1; 8 positions match TRBD2. The CDR3 has 15 residues. Germline V gene lookup returns CDR1 SNHLY and CDR2 FYNNEI. The junction had 6 bases not matched to a gene; V was cut back by 4 bases and J by 4 bases. The CDR3 protein is CASSGNSGVYNEQFF. The CDR3 bases are TGTGCCAGCAGTGGCAATAGCGGGGTTTACAATGAGCAGTTCTTC.

V and J are TRBV19 and TRBJ1-2, with D perhaps matching TRBD1 (6 bases). From germline, CDR1 is LNHDA and CDR2 SQIVND (reference sequence). Trimming pared 3 bases from V and 3 bases from J, leaving 11 bases between. The CDR3 extends over 14 amino acids. The CDR3 coding sequence is TGTGCCAGTAGTATGCAGGGGACCCACTATGGCTACACCTTC. Protein sequence: CASSMQGTHYGYTF.